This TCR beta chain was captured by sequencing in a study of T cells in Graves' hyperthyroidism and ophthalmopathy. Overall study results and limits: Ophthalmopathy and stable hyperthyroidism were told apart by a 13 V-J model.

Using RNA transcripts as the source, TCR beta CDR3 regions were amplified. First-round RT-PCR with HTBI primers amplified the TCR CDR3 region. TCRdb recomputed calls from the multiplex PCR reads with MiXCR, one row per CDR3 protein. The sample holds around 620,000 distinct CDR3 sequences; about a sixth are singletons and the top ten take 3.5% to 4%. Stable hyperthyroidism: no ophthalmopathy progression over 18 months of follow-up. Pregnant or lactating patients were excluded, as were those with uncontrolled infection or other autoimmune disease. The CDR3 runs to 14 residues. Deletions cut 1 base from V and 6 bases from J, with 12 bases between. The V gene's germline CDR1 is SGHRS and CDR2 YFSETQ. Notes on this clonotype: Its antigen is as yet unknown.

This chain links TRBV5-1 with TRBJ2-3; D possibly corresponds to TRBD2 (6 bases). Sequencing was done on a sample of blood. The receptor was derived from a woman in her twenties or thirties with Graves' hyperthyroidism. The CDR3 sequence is CASSLSGDRDTQYF. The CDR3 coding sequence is TGCGCCAGCAGCTTGTCGGGAGACCGGGATACGCAGTATTTT. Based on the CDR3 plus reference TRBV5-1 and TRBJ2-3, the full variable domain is KAGVTQTPRYLIKTRGQQVTLSCSPISGHRSVSWYQQTPGQGLQFLFEYFSETQRNKGNFPGRFSGRQFSNSRSEMNVSTLELGDSALYLCASSLSGDRDTQYFGPGTRLTVL.